These 12 T cell receptor beta chains were all obtained from the same sample, sequenced in a study of blood T cell repertoires in COVID-19. Data came from immunoSEQ multiplex PCR; TCRdb stores just in-frame clones and leaves some out. The table lists roughly 100,000 clones, roughly nine tenths of them singletons. Sequenced: peripheral blood. The source is a woman in her 50s with COVID-19, enrolled during active disease.

The count of this clone is one. The DNA for the CDR3 is TGCGCCAGCAGCCGCCAACTACACAAAGAGACCCAGTACTTC. Translated, it gives CASSRQLHKETQYF. The rearrangement uses TRBV4-1 and TRBJ2-5; D remains unclear. The CDR3 runs to 14 residues. Trimming left V 4 bases short and J 3 bases short, with 12 bases between. Germline CDR1 and CDR2: MGHRA and YSYEKL.

This rearrangement joins TRBV5-1 to TRBJ1-2; TRBD1 agrees at 7 bases. There are 14 residues in the CDR3. Per the germline V gene, CDR1 is SGHRS and CDR2 is YFSETQ. The junction had 4 bases not matched to a gene; V was cut back by 0 bases and J by 5 bases. CDR3 nucleotides: TGCGCCAGCAGCTTGGGGACAGGACCGTATGGCTACACCTTC. This sequence encodes CASSLGTGPYGYTF.

The chain is built from TRBV7-9 and TRBJ2-2, with 7 bases lining up with TRBD2. Germline V gives CDR1 SEHNR, CDR2 FQNEAQ (reference sequence). The V and J ends lost 5 bases and 6 bases, in that order; junction bases with no gene match: 12. CDR3 length equals 16 residues. In DNA form, the CDR3 reads TGTGCCAGCAGCCCCCCCGCGGGGGATTCGGCCGGGGAGCTGTTTTTT. Its translation is CASSPPAGDSAGELFF.

V and J are TRBV4-1 and TRBJ2-3, with 8 nucleotides matching TRBD2. The ends lost 0 bases at V and 5 bases at J; junction bases unmatched: 7. Germline CDR1 is MGHRA and CDR2 is YSYEKL. The CDR3 has 16 residues. CDR3 coding DNA: TGCGCCAGCAGCCAAGATCCGGCGGGGGGAGGAGATACGCAGTATTTT. Translation: CASSQDPAGGGDTQYF.

The V call is TRBV2, the J call TRBJ1-1; TRBD1 matches 7 bases. Germline loops: CDR1 SNHLY, CDR2 FYNNEI. The CDR3 extends over 16 amino acids. V gave up 4 bases and J gave up 1 base; unmatched junction bases: 9. The CDR3 sequence is CASSAGTAVRNTEAFF. The CDR3 DNA reads TGTGCCAGCAGTGCCGGGACAGCGGTGAGGAACACTGAAGCTTTCTTT.

The V call is TRBV7-6, the J call TRBJ1-1; D unresolved. Trimming took off 8 bases at V and 1 base at J, with 17 bases between the two ends. The CDR3 loop spans 15 amino acids. The germline V gene encodes CDR1 SGHVS and CDR2 FNYEAQ. The CDR3 protein is CASLRLAVGNTEAFF. The CDR3 DNA reads as TGTGCCAGCCTTCGATTGGCGGTAGGGAACACTGAAGCTTTCTTT.

The rearrangement joins TRBV9 to TRBJ2-5, with 9 bases fitting TRBD2. With V trimmed by 0 bases and J by 0 bases, 3 bases remained unmatched. From germline, CDR1 is SGDLS and CDR2 YYNGEE. The CDR3 has 16 amino acids. The CDR3 bases are TGTGCCAGCAGCGTAGGCAGCGGGGGGTACCAAGAGACCCAGTACTTC. Its translation: CASSVGSGGYQETQYF.

The V and J genes are TRBV6-5 and TRBJ2-5; D might be TRBD1 (7 bases). Between the trimmed V and J ends, which lost 6 bases and 4 bases, there was a span of 15 bases. The CDR3 covers 14 residues. The germline V gene has CDR1 MNHEY and CDR2 SVGAGI. CDR3 bases: TGTGCCAGCAGCTGGAACAGGGGAGGAGAGACCCAGTACTTC. Translation: CASSWNRGGETQYF.

The rearrangement links TRBV6-6 to TRBJ1-2, with TRBD1 as a possible D gene (5 bases). CDR1 is MNHNY, CDR2 SVGAGI, per germline (reference sequence). V lost 0 bases and J lost 5, with 10 bases in between. The CDR3 extends over 14 amino acids. CDR3 DNA: TGTGCCAGCAGTTACTCGAAAAGGGGATATGGCTACACCTTC. Translated, it gives CASSYSKRGYGYTF.

The genes are TRBV5-4 and TRBJ2-7; D gene unclear. Germline assignment: CDR1 SGHNT and CDR2 YYREEE (reference sequence). V was clipped by 2 bases and J by 3 bases, with 9 bases between them. This CDR3 region has 13 residues. Here the CDR3 reads CASSFGQIYEQYF. In nucleotides, the CDR3 is TGTGCCAGCAGCTTTGGTCAGATCTACGAGCAGTACTTC.

This clone appeared once. This chain joins TRBV18 and TRBJ2-2, with a weak D call TRBD2 (7 bases). With 4 bases removed from V and 6 bases from J, the gap between germline ends came to 24 bases. This CDR3 comprises 18 residues. Germline-derived CDR1 and CDR2 are KGHSH and LQKENI. CDR3 coding DNA: TGTGCCAGCTCACGGCGGCTTCACGGAGGGGGGGACGCCGGGGAGCTGTTTTTT. This sequence encodes CASSRRLHGGGDAGELFF.

The V and J genes are TRBV7-2 and TRBJ2-3; TRBD2 agrees at 10 bases. Germline CDR1 is SGHTA and CDR2 is FQGNSA. Trimming at V came to 2 bases and at J to 4 bases, leaving 6 bases not matched to a gene. The CDR3 consists of 16 residues. CDR3 coding DNA: TGTGCCAGCAGCTTAAGCAGCGGGGGGGGTGCAGATACGCAGTATTTT. It translates to CASSLSSGGGADTQYF.